A selection of T cell receptor beta chains follows, all from one sample in a study of blood T cell repertoires in COVID-19. TCRdb's table, derived via immunoSEQ multiplex PCR, lists solely in-frame clones and lacks some. The sample has 150,000 to 200,000 clones, 90% to 95% seen once. The sample consisted of peripheral blood. The receptors were gathered from a woman in her fifties or sixties with acute or convalescent COVID-19. CDR3s include the opening cysteine and the closing phenylalanine or tryptophan. D genes are given only for firm matches. Size values are once, few and many counts, or a class for expanded clones, and some rows have none.

d_gene | len | abundance | j_gene | v_gene | CDR3aa | CDR3nt
NA | 14 | NA | TRBJ2-7 | TRBV5-1 | CASSFGSGSDEQYF | TGCGCCAGCAGCTTTGGGTCAGGATCGGACGAGCAGTACTTC
NA | 15 | NA | TRBJ2-2 | TRBV9 | CASSVEPTGPGELFF | TGTGCCAGCAGCGTAGAACCAACAGGCCCCGGGGAGCTGTTTTTT
TRBD1 | 15 | NA | TRBJ1-1 | TRBV11-2 | CASSPRQGAAGEAFF | TGTGCCAGCAGCCCGAGACAGGGGGCGGCCGGGGAAGCTTTCTTT
NA | 11 | NA | TRBJ2-3 | TRBV7-8 | CASRLTDTQYF | TGTGCCAGCCGTCTAACAGATACGCAGTATTTT
NA | 15 | NA | TRBJ2-5 | TRBV27 | CASSPRATRQETQYF | TGTGCCAGCAGCCCGCGGGCTACCCGCCAAGAGACCCAGTACTTC
NA | 14 | NA | TRBJ1-1 | TRBV6-4 | CASSDNRKNTEAFF | TGTGCCAGCAGTGACAACAGGAAGAACACTGAAGCTTTCTTT
NA | 12 | NA | TRBJ2-7 | TRBV13 | CASSSFGGQQYF | TGTGCCAGCAGCTCCTTCGGGGGGCAGCAGTACTTC
NA | 15 | NA | TRBJ1-1 | TRBV19 | CASSIYTLRNSEAFF | TGTGCCAGTAGTATATACACTCTACGCAACAGTGAAGCTTTCTTT
NA | 16 | NA | TRBJ2-1 | TRBV27 | CASRPWDRTSNNEQFF | TGTGCCAGCCGGCCCTGGGACCGTACTAGCAACAATGAGCAGTTCTTC
NA | 15 | NA | TRBJ2-5 | TRBV4-1 | CASSRDGQTQETQYF | TGCGCCAGCAGCCGGGACGGACAGACCCAAGAGACCCAGTACTTC
TRBD1 | 16 | NA | TRBJ1-4 | TRBV4-1 | CASSHSQGGPAEKLFF | TGCGCCAGCAGCCACTCACAGGGGGGACCGGCTGAAAAACTGTTTTTT
TRBD2 | 14 | NA | TRBJ2-1 | TRBV28 | CASRLAGEVNEQFF | TGTGCCAGCAGGCTAGCGGGGGAGGTGAATGAGCAGTTCTTC
NA | 15 | NA | TRBJ2-4 | TRBV4-3 | CASSQGSGLKNIQYF | TGCGCCAGCAGCCAGGGATCGGGACTGAAAAACATTCAGTACTTC
NA | 12 | NA | TRBJ2-1 | TRBV30 | CAWSVGESEQFF | TGTGCCTGGAGTGTTGGAGAGAGTGAGCAGTTCTTC
NA | 18 | NA | TRBJ2-6 | TRBV14 | CASSQEAGKNSGANVLTF | TGTGCCAGCAGCCAAGAAGCAGGAAAAAACTCTGGGGCCAACGTCCTGACTTTC
TRBD1 | 15 | NA | TRBJ1-2 | TRBV11-2 | CASSRGYRGWDGYTF | TGTGCCAGCAGCCGAGGGTACAGGGGGTGGGATGGCTACACCTTC
NA | 15 | NA | TRBJ1-2 | TRBV18 | CASSPPMASYIGYTF | TGTGCCAGCTCACCACCAATGGCCTCGTATATTGGCTACACCTTC
TRBD2 | 16 | NA | TRBJ2-1 | TRBV7-7 | CASSLGGRSSYNEQFF | TGTGCTAGCAGCTTAGGCGGGAGAAGCTCCTACAATGAGCAGTTCTTC
NA | 17 | NA | TRBJ1-5 | TRBV7-8 | CASSPSRSGYSNQPQHF | TGTGCCAGCAGCCCCTCCCGTTCAGGTTATAGCAATCAGCCCCAGCATTTT
NA | 12 | NA | TRBJ1-5 | TRBV12-3/TRBV12-4 | CASRRGNQPQHF | TGTGCCAGCAGACGAGGGAATCAGCCCCAGCATTTT
TRBD2 | 15 | NA | TRBJ2-1 | TRBV6-4 | CASSDASGRGNEQFF | TGTGCCAGCAGTGACGCTAGCGGGAGAGGCAATGAGCAGTTCTTC
NA | 12 | NA | TRBJ2-1 | TRBV6-5 | CASTGTGRSEFF | TGTGCCAGCACCGGAACAGGACGGTCGGAGTTCTTC
TRBD1 | 16 | NA | TRBJ1-4 | TRBV7-2 | CASSLGQGAVWEKLFF | TGTGCCAGCAGCTTAGGGCAGGGGGCTGTATGGGAAAAACTGTTTTTT
NA | 13 | NA | TRBJ2-5 | TRBV6-5 | CASTNRVHETQYF | TGTGCCAGCACCAACAGGGTTCACGAGACCCAGTACTTC
TRBD2 | 16 | NA | TRBJ2-1 | TRBV24-1 | CATSDHGTSGNNEQFF | TGTGCCACCAGTGACCATGGGACTAGCGGAAACAATGAGCAGTTCTTC
TRBD1 | 15 | NA | TRBJ2-7 | TRBV18 | CASSPLTGATYEQYF | TGTGCCAGCTCACCATTGACAGGGGCGACCTACGAGCAGTACTTC
TRBD2 | 16 | few | TRBJ2-3 | TRBV19 | CASSILSSGGTDTQYF | TGTGCCAGTAGTATATTATCTAGCGGGGGCACAGATACGCAGTATTTT
NA | 14 | NA | TRBJ2-1 | TRBV28 | CASSFDRTVGEQFF | TGTGCCAGCAGTTTCGACAGGACGGTGGGTGAGCAGTTCTTC
NA | 15 | NA | TRBJ2-5 | TRBV4-1 | CASSQDIGGGETQYF | TGCGCCAGCAGCCAAGATATAGGCGGCGGGGAGACCCAGTACTTC
NA | 12 | NA | TRBJ1-5 | TRBV12-3/TRBV12-4 | CASREGSQPQHF | TGTGCCAGCAGGGAGGGGAGTCAGCCCCAGCATTTT
NA | 12 | NA | TRBJ1-3 | TRBV6-5 | CASSTSGNTIYF | TGTGCCAGCAGCACTTCTGGAAACACCATATATTTT
NA | 14 | NA | TRBJ2-7 | TRBV3-1/TRBV3-2 | CASSQMTSGGEQYF | TGTGCCAGCAGCCAAATGACCTCCGGCGGCGAGCAGTACTTC
TRBD2 | 16 | NA | TRBJ2-3 | TRBV7-3 | CASSLTPSGAPDTQYF | TGTGCCAGCAGCTTAACGCCTAGCGGGGCCCCAGATACGCAGTATTTT
TRBD2 | 13 | NA | TRBJ2-1 | TRBV19 | CARDSGRESEQFF | TGTGCCAGGGATAGCGGGAGAGAGAGTGAGCAGTTCTTC
TRBD1 | 14 | NA | TRBJ2-5 | TRBV5-4 | CASSDPGQGRAQYF | TGTGCCAGCAGCGACCCGGGACAGGGACGCGCCCAGTACTTC
TRBD1 | 15 | NA | TRBJ1-4 | TRBV12-5 | CASGLTQGVWEKLFF | TGTGCTAGTGGTTTGACCCAGGGGGTATGGGAAAAACTGTTTTTT
TRBD1 | 15 | NA | TRBJ1-2 | TRBV29-1 | CSVAGRGTLNYGYTF | TGCAGCGTTGCCGGCAGGGGGACTCTTAACTATGGCTACACCTTC
TRBD1 | 13 | NA | TRBJ1-1 | TRBV6-6 | CASSPTGGPEAFF | TGTGCCAGCAGTCCGACAGGGGGCCCTGAAGCTTTCTTT
TRBD2 | 17 | NA | TRBJ2-2 | TRBV10-3 | CAISGSLAGGRTGELFF | TGTGCCATCAGTGGGTCACTAGCGGGAGGTCGGACCGGGGAGCTGTTTTTT
NA | 12 | NA | TRBJ2-1 | TRBV30 | CAWSDSLNEQFF | TGTGCCTGGAGTGATAGCCTCAATGAGCAGTTCTTC
TRBD1 | 15 | once | TRBJ2-3 | TRBV7-9 | CASSLDRGQTDTQYF | TGTGCCAGCAGCTTAGACAGGGGGCAGACAGATACGCAGTATTTT
TRBD1 | 15 | NA | TRBJ2-7 | TRBV28 | CASSFTGTGVREQYF | TGTGCCAGCAGTTTTACCGGGACAGGGGTCCGGGAGCAGTACTTC
TRBD1 | 18 | NA | TRBJ1-2 | TRBV12-5 | CASVPQQGLLFINYGYTF | TGTGCTAGTGTCCCTCAACAGGGGCTCCTATTTATTAACTATGGCTACACCTTC
TRBD1 | 13 | NA | TRBJ1-1 | TRBV10-2 | CASREADRAEAFF | TGCGCCAGCAGAGAAGCAGACAGGGCTGAAGCTTTCTTT
NA | 13 | NA | TRBJ1-6 | TRBV30 | CAWSTGVNSPLHF | TGTGCCTGGAGTACAGGAGTTAATTCACCCCTCCACTTT
TRBD2 | 14 | few | TRBJ2-1 | TRBV27 | CASSSSGRINEQFF | TGTGCCAGCAGTTCAAGCGGGAGGATCAATGAGCAGTTCTTC
TRBD1 | 17 | NA | TRBJ2-7 | TRBV28 | CASTLRDFGTGFYEQYF | TGTGCCAGCACTTTAAGGGACTTCGGGACAGGTTTTTACGAGCAGTACTTC
NA | 14 | NA | TRBJ2-7 | TRBV9 | CASSVGQGAYEQYF | TGTGCCAGCAGCGTGGGACAAGGTGCCTACGAGCAGTACTTC
NA | 14 | NA | TRBJ2-3 | TRBV5-1 | CASSLPTSTDTQYF | TGCGCCAGCAGCTTGCCCACTAGCACAGATACGCAGTATTTT
NA | 15 | NA | TRBJ1-3 | TRBV7-7 | CASSLGLTSGNTIYF | TGTGCCAGCAGCTTAGGACTCACCTCTGGAAACACCATATATTTT
NA | 15 | NA | TRBJ1-5 | TRBV19 | CASSIDGGARQPQHF | TGTGCCAGTAGTATAGACGGGGGGGCGAGACAGCCCCAGCATTTT
TRBD1 | 17 | few | TRBJ1-2 | TRBV4-1 | CASSHDNLGTGRYGYTF | TGCGCCAGCAGCCATGATAACCTCGGGACAGGCCGCTATGGCTACACCTTC
NA | 15 | NA | TRBJ2-7 | TRBV6-2/TRBV6-3 | CASSLWPGGCAEQYF | TGTGCCAGCAGCCTCTGGCCTGGGGGGTGCGCCGAGCAGTACTTC